Here is one TCR beta chain with its context. What it recognizes is unknown. Here immunoSEQ multiplex PCR was the method, and the copy in TCRdb shows in-frame clones only, minus some. The table has 120,000 to 150,000 clones, about 86% seen once. The data derive from a study of T cell responses to AZD1222 COVID-19 vaccine. Study-wide results and caveats: The donor group comprised mostly white British people and more females; the analysis possibly underestimated clonal diversity. Of spike-specific TCRs, nearly half reportedly target regions left unmutated in variants.

The sequencing used peripheral blood, collected 28 days after the second AZD1222 dose. This TCR derives from an adult who received the AZD1222 COVID-19 vaccine.

The CDR3 sequence is CASSLAVGGNADTQYF. The DNA for the CDR3 is TGTGCCAGCAGCTTGGCCGTAGGGGGAAATGCAGATACGCAGTATTTT. The chain uses TRBV5-4 and TRBJ2-3, with D maybe TRBD1 (6 bases). Looked up from germline, CDR1 is SGHNT and CDR2 is YYREEE (reference sequence). V was trimmed by 0 bases and J by 4 bases, leaving 15 bases between them. CDR3 size: 16 residues.